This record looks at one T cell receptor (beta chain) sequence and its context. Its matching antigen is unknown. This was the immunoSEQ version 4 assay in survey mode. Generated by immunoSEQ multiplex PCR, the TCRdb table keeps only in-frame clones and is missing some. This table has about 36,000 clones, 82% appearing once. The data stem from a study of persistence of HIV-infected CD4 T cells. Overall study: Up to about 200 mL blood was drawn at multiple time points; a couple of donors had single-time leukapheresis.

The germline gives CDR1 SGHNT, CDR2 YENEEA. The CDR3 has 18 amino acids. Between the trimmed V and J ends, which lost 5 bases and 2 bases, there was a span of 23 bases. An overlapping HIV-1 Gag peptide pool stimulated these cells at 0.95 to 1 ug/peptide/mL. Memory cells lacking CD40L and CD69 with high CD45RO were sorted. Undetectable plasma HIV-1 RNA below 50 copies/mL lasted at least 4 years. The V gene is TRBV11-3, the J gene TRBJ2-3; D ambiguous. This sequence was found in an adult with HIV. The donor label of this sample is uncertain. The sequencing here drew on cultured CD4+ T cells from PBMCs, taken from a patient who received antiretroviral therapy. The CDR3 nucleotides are TGTGCCAGCAGCGAGGTTGGGCCTAGTGGTGCGGTCACAGATACGCAGTATTTT. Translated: CASSEVGPSGAVTDTQYF.